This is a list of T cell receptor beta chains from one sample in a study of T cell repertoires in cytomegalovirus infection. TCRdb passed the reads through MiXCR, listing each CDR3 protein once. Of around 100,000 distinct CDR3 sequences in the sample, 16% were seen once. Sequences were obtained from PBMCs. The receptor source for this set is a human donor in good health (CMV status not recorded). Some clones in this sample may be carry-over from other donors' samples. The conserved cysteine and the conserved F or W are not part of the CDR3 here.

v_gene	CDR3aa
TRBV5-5	ASSPPSLDPPGETQY
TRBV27	ASRTYGTGGSYEQY
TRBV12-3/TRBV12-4	ASSLRGGSVNTEAF
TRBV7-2	ASSSRLADEETQY
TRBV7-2	ASSFSFDTEAF
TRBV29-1	SFGSGDYEQY
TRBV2	ASSRQGDLTDTQY
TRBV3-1	VSSQDGTEAF
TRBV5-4	ASSLDTGGARTEAF
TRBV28	ASSISRTPSYEQY
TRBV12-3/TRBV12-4	ASSLGRGDNQPQH
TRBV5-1	ASSSGAQTEAF
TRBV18	ASSPGAGEKLF
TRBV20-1	SARETGVGETQY
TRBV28	ASSETGRNYGYT
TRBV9	ASSFRGQGYEQY
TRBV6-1	ASSEQYTGELF